Sequencing of this T cell receptor beta chain was carried out in a study of shared clonotypes between healthy human individuals. Whole-study context: Plates per donor: three CD4 naive, three CD4 memory, two CD8 naive, one CD8 memory.

Sequencing used immunoSEQ multiplex PCR; TCRdb keeps in-frame clones, though not all of them. Of roughly 2.2 million clones detected, approximately 95% appear once; the ten largest clones hold about 0.41%. As for this clone: Its antigen is currently unknown.

Findings of the study overall: Rarefaction gave evidence that sorted-subset sequencing remained incomplete despite large depth. Naive CD4 clonotypes overlapped across a handful of donors at roughly 5.1%. Naive subsets, compared against memory subsets, generally had larger estimated richness values.

The TCR originated in a man aged 18 to 29 in good health. Some clones in this sample may be carry-over from other donors' samples. The sequencing sample was made of naive CD4+ T cells from PBMCs. Subset noted: CD45RA+ positively selected.

The CDR3 spells CASKESGRADSTDTQYF. The CDR3 DNA reads TGTGCCAGCAAGGAGAGCGGGAGGGCAGATAGCACAGATACGCAGTATTTT. This chain links TRBV27 with TRBJ2-3; 10 bases map to TRBD2. Germline trimming cut 7 bases from V and 0 bases from J; bases unmatched to any gene: 10. The CDR3 runs to 17 residues. Germline lookup yields CDR1 MNHEY and CDR2 SMNVEV (reference sequence).